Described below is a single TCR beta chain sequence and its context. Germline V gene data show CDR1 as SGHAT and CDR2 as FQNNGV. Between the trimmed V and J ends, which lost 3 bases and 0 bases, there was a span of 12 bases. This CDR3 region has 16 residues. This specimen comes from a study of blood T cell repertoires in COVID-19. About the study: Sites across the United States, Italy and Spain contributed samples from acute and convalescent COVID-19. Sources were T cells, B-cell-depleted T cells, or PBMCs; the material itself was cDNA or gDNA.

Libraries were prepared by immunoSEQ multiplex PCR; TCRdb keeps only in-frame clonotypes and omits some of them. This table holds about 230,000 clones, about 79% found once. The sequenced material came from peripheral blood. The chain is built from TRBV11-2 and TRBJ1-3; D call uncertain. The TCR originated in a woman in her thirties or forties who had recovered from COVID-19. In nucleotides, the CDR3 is TGTGCCAGCAGCTTGGACTTAACGGGCTCTGGAAACACCATATATTTT. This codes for CASSLDLTGSGNTIYF.